Listed here is a single TCR beta chain. The antigen remains undetermined. The time point was: pretreatment peripheral blood. Each patient's cancer was a locally advanced or metastatic urothelial carcinoma. Produced via immunoSEQ multiplex PCR; TCRdb's table is partial and in-frame only. The top ten clones hold roughly 3.9% of a sample with 50,000 to 55,000 clones, approximately 77% of them seen once. V was trimmed by 6 bases and J by 2 bases, leaving 10 bases between them. The CDR3 length is 14 residues. CDR1 MNHEY and CDR2 SMNVEV come from the germline V gene (reference sequence). These data belong to a study of PD-L1 blockade in urothelial cancer. Findings of the study overall: Durable benefit was linked to greater 3-week expansion of tumor-associated blood clones.

The material sequenced was PBMCs, taken around atezolizumab (anti-PD-L1) treatment. The chain is built from TRBV27 and TRBJ2-2; D remains unclear. The sequence derives from a man between 70 and 80 years old with urothelial cancer. The CDR3 reads CASRGQVNTGELFF. CDR3 nucleotide sequence: TGTGCCAGCAGGGGCCAGGTAAACACCGGGGAGCTGTTTTTT.